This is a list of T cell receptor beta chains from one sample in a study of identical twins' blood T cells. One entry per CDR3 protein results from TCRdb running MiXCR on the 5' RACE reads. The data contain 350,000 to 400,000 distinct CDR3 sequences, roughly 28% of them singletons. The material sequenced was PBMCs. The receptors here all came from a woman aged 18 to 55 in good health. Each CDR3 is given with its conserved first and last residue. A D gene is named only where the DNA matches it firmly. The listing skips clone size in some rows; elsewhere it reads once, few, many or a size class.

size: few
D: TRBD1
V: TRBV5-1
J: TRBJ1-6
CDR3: CASSWTGRRSPLHF
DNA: TGCGCCAGCAGCTGGACAGGTCGGAGGTCACCCCTCCACTTT

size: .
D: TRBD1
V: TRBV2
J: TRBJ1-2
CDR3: CASRGQGINYGYTF
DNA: TGTGCCAGCAGGGGACAGGGCATTAACTATGGCTACACCTTC

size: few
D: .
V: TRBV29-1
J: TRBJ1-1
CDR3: CSVDRQLNTEAFF
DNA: TGCAGCGTTGACCGGCAGTTGAACACTGAAGCTTTCTTT

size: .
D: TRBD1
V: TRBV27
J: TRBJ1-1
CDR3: CASSLNTGDQAFF
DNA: TGTGCCAGCAGTTTAAACACAGGGGACCAGGCTTTCTTT

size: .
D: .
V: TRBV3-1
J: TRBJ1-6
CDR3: CASSHGLQVSLHF
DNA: TGTGCCAGCAGCCATGGCTTACAGGTGTCCCTCCACTTT

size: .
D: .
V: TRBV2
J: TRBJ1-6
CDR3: CASMATPNSPLHF
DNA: TGTGCCAGCATGGCCACCCCAAATTCACCCCTCCACTTT

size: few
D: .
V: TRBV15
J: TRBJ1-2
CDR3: CATSRAEDFLLGYGYTF
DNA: TGTGCCACCAGCAGAGCCGAGGACTTTTTACTTGGCTATGGCTACACCTTC

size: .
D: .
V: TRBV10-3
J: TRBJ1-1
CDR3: CAISHGGGNTEAFF
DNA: TGTGCCATCAGTCATGGAGGTGGTAACACTGAAGCTTTCTTT

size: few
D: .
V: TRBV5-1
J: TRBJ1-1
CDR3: CASSVRDQGAFF
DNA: TGCGCCAGCAGCGTCCGGGACCAGGGGGCTTTCTTT

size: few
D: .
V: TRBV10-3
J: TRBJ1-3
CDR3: CAISDLRFGNTIYF
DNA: TGTGCCATCAGTGACTTGCGGTTTGGAAACACCATATATTTT

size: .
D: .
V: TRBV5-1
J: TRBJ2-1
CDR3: CASRGTLSYNEQFF
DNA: TGCGCCAGCAGGGGAACTTTATCCTACAATGAGCAGTTCTTC

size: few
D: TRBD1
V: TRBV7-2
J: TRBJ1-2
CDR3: CASTLHRGGYGYTF
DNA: TGTGCCAGCACTTTACACAGGGGAGGCTATGGCTACACCTTC

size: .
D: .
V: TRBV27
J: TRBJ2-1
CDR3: CASSFTLAAQHNEQFF
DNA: TGTGCCAGCAGTTTCACCTTGGCAGCCCAACACAATGAGCAGTTCTTC

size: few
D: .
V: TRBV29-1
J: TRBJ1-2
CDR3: CSVEGGIGNYGYTF
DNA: TGCAGCGTTGAGGGAGGGATTGGTAACTATGGCTACACCTTC